This TCR beta chain was recovered during a study of monozygotic twins with inflammatory bowel disease. This CDR3 contains 15 residues. Germline V gives CDR1 KGHDR, CDR2 SFDVKD. Reanalyzing the 5' RACE reads, TCRdb keeps one entry per CDR3 protein, without DNA. The listing records approximately 400,000 distinct CDR3 sequences. Sequencing was done on a sample of blood. V is TRBV24-1 and J is TRBJ2-5; TCRdb outputs TRBD1, but without DNA this stays unchecked. The TCR sequence derives from a human donor with ulcerative colitis or Crohn's disease, or a healthy co-twin of an affected twin (not recorded which). CDR3 sequence: CATSDLAQGLETQYF.